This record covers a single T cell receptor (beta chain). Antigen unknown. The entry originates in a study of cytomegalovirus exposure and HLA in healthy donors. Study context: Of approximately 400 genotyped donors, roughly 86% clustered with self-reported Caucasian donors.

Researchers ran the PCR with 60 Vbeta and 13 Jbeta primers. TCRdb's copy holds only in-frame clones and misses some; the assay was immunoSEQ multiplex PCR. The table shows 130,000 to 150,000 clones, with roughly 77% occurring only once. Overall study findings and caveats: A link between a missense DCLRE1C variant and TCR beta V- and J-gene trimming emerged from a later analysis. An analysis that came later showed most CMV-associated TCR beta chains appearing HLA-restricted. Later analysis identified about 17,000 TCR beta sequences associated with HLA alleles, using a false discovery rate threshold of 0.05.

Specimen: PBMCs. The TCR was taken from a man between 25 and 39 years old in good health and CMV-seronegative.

Written as DNA, the CDR3 is TGTGCCAGCAGCTTGCGCGGGAGCGTCACATCGAATTCACCCCTCCACTTT. Translation: CASSLRGSVTSNSPLHF. The V gene is TRBV5-6, the J gene TRBJ1-6; D is uncertain. The germline V gene encodes CDR1 SGHDT and CDR2 YYEEEE. Between the trimmed V and J ends, which lost 1 base and 7 bases, there was a span of 18 bases. There are 17 residues in the CDR3.